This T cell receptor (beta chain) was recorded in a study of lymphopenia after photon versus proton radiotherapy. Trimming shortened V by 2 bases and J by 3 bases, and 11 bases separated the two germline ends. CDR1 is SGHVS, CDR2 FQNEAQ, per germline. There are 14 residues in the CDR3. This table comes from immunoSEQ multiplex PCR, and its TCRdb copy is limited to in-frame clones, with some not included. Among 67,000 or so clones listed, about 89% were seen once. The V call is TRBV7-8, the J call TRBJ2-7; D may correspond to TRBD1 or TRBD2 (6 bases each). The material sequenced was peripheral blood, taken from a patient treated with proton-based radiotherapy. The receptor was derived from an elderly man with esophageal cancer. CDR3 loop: CASSLLGGSYEQYF. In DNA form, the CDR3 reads TGTGCCAGCAGCTTACTAGGGGGGAGCTACGAGCAGTACTTC.